This TCR beta chain was recorded in a study of cytomegalovirus exposure and HLA in healthy donors. The CDR3 is 13 residues long. J lost 11 bases, V lost 4 bases, and 6 bases had no gene match. Looked up from germline, CDR1 is MNHEY and CDR2 is SVGAGI. As for the donors, each was a healthy bone marrow donor. The primer mix had 60 Vbeta and 13 Jbeta primers. The repertoire was sequenced with immunoSEQ multiplex PCR; TCRdb's copy has only in-frame clones and lacks some. This table has some 150,000 clones, more than 75% appearing once. This sequence joins TRBV6-5 and TRBJ2-1; 9 bases are a match to TRBD2. The sequence was obtained from a woman in her forties or fifties in good health and CMV-seropositive. Sample: PBMCs. The CDR3 DNA is TGTGCCAGCAGTTTTGGGACTAGCACAAAGCAGTTCTTC. This translates into CASSFGTSTKQFF.